This TCR beta chain was observed in a study of T cell responses to AZD1222 COVID-19 vaccine. TCRdb keeps only in-frame clones here, not all; method: immunoSEQ multiplex PCR. The data contain about 150,000 clones, 75% to 95% of them singletons. Unmatched junction bases numbered 6, after V lost 6 bases and J lost 7 bases. CDR1 is SNHLY, CDR2 FYNNEI, per germline. The length of the CDR3 is 14 residues. The source was peripheral blood, collected 28 days after the second AZD1222 dose. The chain uses TRBV2 and TRBJ1-1; 12 positions match TRBD1. The TCR sequence derives from an adult who received the AZD1222 COVID-19 vaccine. The CDR3 loop is CASSPGQGAIEAFF. DNA of the CDR3: TGTGCCAGCAGCCCGGGACAGGGGGCTATTGAAGCTTTCTTT.